This T cell receptor beta chain was sequenced for a study of T cell responses to AZD1222 COVID-19 vaccine. Study-wide background: Analysis merged second doses at about 4 or about 12 weeks. Broader study findings: No day 14 peak samples; only post-peak repertoires were characterized.

Assay used: immunoSEQ multiplex PCR; TCRdb lists only in-frame clones, some missing. Of more than 95,000 clones in the sample, roughly nine tenths are singletons; the top ten hold roughly 1.6%. In the case of this clone: As yet, its antigen is unknown.

The V end lost 6 bases, the J end lost 5 bases, and 11 bases lay between the germline ends. The germline V gene encodes CDR1 MDHEN and CDR2 SYDVKM. The CDR3 is 12 amino acids. The rearrangement uses TRBV28 and TRBJ2-7; weak D call: TRBD2 (5 bases). The sequences come from peripheral blood, collected on day 0 of AZD1222 vaccination. This receptor was identified in an adult in good health. The CDR3 nucleotides are TGTGCCAGCAGCACCGGGATTCACGAGCAGTACTTC. It codes for CASSTGIHEQYF.